Following are 30 T cell receptor beta chains from one sample sequenced in a study of T cell clusters in autoimmune cytopenias. Each sample's input was 200 to 250 ng genomic DNA, roughly 38,000 genome equivalents. One tube held mixed TRB-A and TRB-B primer pools for touch-down PCR. Reanalyzing the multiplex PCR reads, TCRdb keeps one entry per CDR3 protein, without DNA. The sample totals about 5,000 distinct CDR3 sequences. The sequenced material came from peripheral blood. Receptor source: a human donor with an autoimmune cytopenia or autoimmune hepatitis (not recorded which).

The gene calls are TRBV5-6 and TRBJ2-3; the TCRdb call, TRBD2, lacks DNA for checking. This CDR3 has 15 amino acids. The germline V gene encodes CDR1 SGHDT and CDR2 YYEEEE. The CDR3 sequence is CASSSSGGAGDTQYF.

The J gene is TRBJ1-1, the V gene TRBV18; no DNA is available, so the TRBD1 call from TCRdb remains unchecked. CDR1 and CDR2 from the germline V gene are KGHSH and LQKENI. The CDR3 loop spans 17 amino acids. The CDR3 sequence is CASSTGQGGLLGTEAFF.

Measured by frequency, this clonotype is medium-sized. The genes are TRBV6-1 and TRBJ1-6; TCRdb lists TRBD1, though no DNA is available to test this call. The germline V gene encodes CDR1 MNHNS and CDR2 SASEGT. There are 15 residues in the CDR3. This CDR3 reads CASSSWDSVTSPLHF.

The chain has TRBV6-5 and TRBJ1-3. CDR1 and CDR2 (germline): MNHEY, SVGAGI. The CDR3 is 16 amino acids. The CDR3 spells CASSYSMGPAGNTIYF.

By frequency, this clonotype is medium-sized. The V gene is TRBV19, the J gene TRBJ2-2; checking the TCRdb D call of TRBD2 is not possible without DNA. Germline V lookup: CDR1 LNHDA, CDR2 SQIVND (reference sequence). This CDR3 comprises 15 residues. The CDR3 spells CAAPPGTTNTGELFF.

By frequency, this clonotype registers medium-sized. The gene calls are TRBV30 and TRBJ2-2; TCRdb lists TRBD1, though no DNA is available to test this call. The CDR3 is 13 residues long. Germline V gene data show CDR1 as GTSNPN and CDR2 as SVGIG (reference sequence). The CDR3 here is CAWDRTMNGELFF.

This clonotype is labeled medium-sized based on frequency. This rearrangement joins TRBV19 to TRBJ1-5; the TRBD1 assignment by TCRdb is unverifiable without DNA. CDR1 is LNHDA and CDR2 is SQIVND in the germline V gene (reference sequence). The CDR3 totals 17 residues. Here the CDR3 reads CASSVTRQGRRGAAQHF.

The J gene is TRBJ2-7, the V gene TRBV5-1. The length of the CDR3 is 13 residues. Germline V gene sequence: CDR1 SGHRS, CDR2 YFSETQ. CDR3 amino acids: CASSWGVGYEQYF.

The gene calls are TRBV5-6 and TRBJ1-1; no DNA is available, so the TRBD1 call from TCRdb remains unchecked. CDR3 length: 16 amino acids. Germline CDR1 is SGHDT and CDR2 is YYEEEE. The CDR3 spells CASSSIDRARGTEAFF. The entire variable domain, with the rest obtained from reference TRBV5-6 and TRBJ1-1, is as follows: DAGVTQSPTHLIKTRGQQVTLRCSPKSGHDTVSWYQQALGQGPQFIFQYYEEEERQRGNFPDRFSGHQFPNYSSELNVNALLLGDSALYLCASSSIDRARGTEAFFGQGTRLTVV.

This clonotype shows up as medium-sized by frequency. This chain connects TRBV6-5 to TRBJ2-5. Germline CDR1 reads MNHEY; CDR2 reads SVGAGI. CDR3 length: 13 residues. CDR3 sequence reads: CATRVAGQETQYF.

V gene TRBV5-6 combines with J gene TRBJ1-4. This CDR3 has 14 residues. Looked up from germline, CDR1 is SGHDT and CDR2 is YYEEEE. CDR3 residues: CASSLNQDNEKLFF. The full variable domain, in which reference TRBV5-6 and TRBJ1-4 provide the parts outside the CDR3, is DAGVTQSPTHLIKTRGQQVTLRCSPKSGHDTVSWYQQALGQGPQFIFQYYEEEERQRGNFPDRFSGHQFPNYSSELNVNALLLGDSALYLCASSLNQDNEKLFFGSGTQLSVL.

This chain links TRBV11-1 with TRBJ2-1; TCRdb names TRBD1, which stays unverified in the absence of DNA. The CDR3 has 13 amino acids. The germline gives CDR1 SGHAT, CDR2 FQDESV (reference sequence). The CDR3 loop is CASSLARQGKEFF.

This clonotype is identified as medium-sized from frequency. This chain links TRBV15 with TRBJ2-2. Looked up from germline, CDR1 is LNHNV and CDR2 is YYDKDF (reference sequence). This CDR3 is 13 amino acids long. This CDR3 reads CATSPVRSRELFF.

Considering frequency, this clonotype is medium-sized. The V gene is TRBV15, the J gene TRBJ1-4. The CDR3 sequence is 15 residues long. From germline, CDR1 is LNHNV and CDR2 YYDKDF (reference sequence). CDR3 in amino acids: CATSRDQGWDEKLFF.

The chain combines TRBV5-1 with TRBJ2-1; without DNA, the TCRdb call of TRBD2 cannot be checked. The CDR3 is 14 amino acids. Germline V gene data show CDR1 as SGHRS and CDR2 as YFSETQ. The CDR3 spells CASTRSGIYNEQFF.

This clonotype is medium-sized (0.01 to 0.1%) by frequency. The V call is TRBV15, the J call TRBJ1-2; with no DNA, the TCRdb D assignment of TRBD1 cannot be verified. This CDR3 is 16 amino acids long. The germline CDR1 and CDR2 sequences are LNHNV and YYDKDF (reference sequence). The CDR3 is CATSAVATGKNYGYTF.

V usage is TRBV6-1 and J usage is TRBJ2-7; the TCRdb D gene call, TRBD2, has no DNA to confirm it. Germline loops: CDR1 MNHNS, CDR2 SASEGT. The CDR3 extends over 15 amino acids. CDR3 sequence reads: CASYGGLAGTYEQYF.

According to its frequency, this clonotype is medium-sized. This chain joins TRBV7-6 and TRBJ2-7; as DNA is missing, the TRBD1 call by TCRdb cannot be tested. There are 13 residues in the CDR3. Germline V gene sequence: CDR1 SGHVS, CDR2 FNYEAQ. CDR3 residues: CASSLAQGHEQYF.

This clonotype ranks as medium-sized in terms of frequency. This rearrangement joins TRBV27 to TRBJ2-1; there is no DNA to check the TCRdb D call of TRBD1. Germline lookup yields CDR1 MNHEY and CDR2 SMNVEV (reference sequence). The CDR3 sequence is 14 residues long. The CDR3 protein is CASTPLGHYNEQFF.

The chain employs TRBV5-1 and TRBJ1-2; TCRdb calls TRBD1, which cannot be checked without DNA. The CDR3 loop spans 14 amino acids. Looked up from germline, CDR1 is SGHRS and CDR2 is YFSETQ. CDR3 region: CASSSGQGAYGYTF.

This chain joins TRBV5-6 and TRBJ1-1; the TCRdb call, TRBD1, lacks DNA for checking. CDR3 length: 13 amino acids. The germline V gene encodes CDR1 SGHDT and CDR2 YYEEEE. CDR3 loop: CASSFEGAAEAFF. Supplemented by reference TRBV5-6 and TRBJ1-1, the full variable domain reads DAGVTQSPTHLIKTRGQQVTLRCSPKSGHDTVSWYQQALGQGPQFIFQYYEEEERQRGNFPDRFSGHQFPNYSSELNVNALLLGDSALYLCASSFEGAAEAFFGQGTRLTVV.

Its frequency marks this clonotype as medium-sized (0.01 to 0.1%). The V and J genes are TRBV5-6 and TRBJ1-1; TCRdb returns TRBD1, unconfirmable since there is no DNA. CDR3 length: 16 residues. Germline V gene lookup returns CDR1 SGHDT and CDR2 YYEEEE. The CDR3 sequence is CASSLGEHRGDTEAFF.

Measured by frequency, this clonotype is medium-sized. The chain employs TRBV6-5 and TRBJ1-2; as DNA is missing, the TRBD1 call by TCRdb cannot be tested. CDR1 is MNHEY, CDR2 SVGAGI, per germline. There are 14 residues in the CDR3. The CDR3: CASSEQGPDYGYTF.

This clonotype is identified as medium-sized (0.01 to 0.1%) from frequency. This chain uses TRBV29-1 with TRBJ2-7. Germline V gene sequence: CDR1 SQVTM, CDR2 ANQGSEA. The CDR3 length is 12 residues. CDR3 residues: CSVVDQPHEQYF.

The chain couples TRBV5-1 to TRBJ2-2; TCRdb's D gene call, TRBD1, goes unchecked for lack of DNA. The CDR3 totals 16 residues. CDR1 is SGHRS and CDR2 is YFSETQ in the germline V gene. The CDR3 sequence: CASSLRAGYLAGELFF. The full variable domain, with the rest looked up from reference TRBV5-1 and TRBJ2-2, is KAGVTQTPRYLIKTRGQQVTLSCSPISGHRSVSWYQQTPGQGLQFLFEYFSETQRNKGNFPGRFSGRQFSNSRSEMNVSTLELGDSALYLCASSLRAGYLAGELFFGEGSRLTVL.

Measured by frequency, this clonotype is medium-sized (0.01 to 0.1%). The rearrangement joins TRBV12-3 or TRBV12-4 to TRBJ2-1; TCRdb returns TRBD1, unconfirmable since there is no DNA. The CDR3 runs to 15 residues. The chain's CDR3 is CASSLRQGQNNEQFF.

By frequency, this clonotype registers medium-sized (0.01 to 0.1%). The rearrangement links TRBV30 to TRBJ2-5; TCRdb picks TRBD1, but there is no DNA to check that call. Germline assignment: CDR1 GTSNPN and CDR2 SVGIG (reference sequence). This CDR3 region has 14 residues. The CDR3: CAWRGQGGHETQYF.

The chain's CDR3 is CASSESMAYEQYF. The chain links TRBV10-1 to TRBJ2-7. CDR3 length: 13 residues. Germline values: CDR1 WNHNN, CDR2 SYGVQD (reference sequence).

The chain carries TRBV5-1 and TRBJ1-1. Germline V CDR1 and CDR2: SGHRS, YFSETQ. This CDR3 spans 13 amino acids. CDR3 region: CASSVGTAAEAFF.

The chain recombines TRBV5-1 with TRBJ2-2; TCRdb proposes TRBD1, but this gene call is untestable without DNA. From germline, CDR1 is SGHRS and CDR2 YFSETQ. The CDR3 runs to 15 residues. The CDR3 here is CASSLVGDGIGELFF.